One TCR beta chain is described in this entry. This clonotype was counted a few times. What antigen it recognizes has not been identified. Nothing much larger sits one base from this clone, and base qualities are not available. This sample was included in a study of T-cell reconstitution after alpha-beta-depleted transplantation in children (dated by TCRdb to 2016 to 2017). A note on the overall study: The study quantitatively tracked T-cell immune reconstitution after TCRalphabeta/CD19-depleted allogeneic hematopoietic cell transplantation in children using TCR repertoire profiling.

The library was obtained by PCR. TCRdb records Illumina HiSeq 2500 as the sequencer. Molecular barcoding was employed in the preparation of TCR libraries, with unique molecular identifiers being used to normalize TCRbeta repertoire quantification. TCRdb redid the processing of the public reads, applying fastp at Q25 and MiXCR, and retained in-frame beta chains. Under each unique CDR3 protein, matching rows form one entry showing the most common genes and DNA. The sample profile shows hundreds of thousands of distinct CDR3 sequences; about 12% of them were found once. Of the sample, 0.79% is held by the ten largest clones. V trim: 5 bases; J trim: 0 bases; unmatched bases: 7. CDR1 SGHRS and CDR2 YFSETQ were looked up in the germline V gene. Inclusive of the bounding cysteine and phenylalanine, the CDR3 is 16 residues long. Only the CDR3 part of the read is kept: 48 bases, read in frame from the first base.

Per the publication, the treatment or condition label means: allogeneic hematopoietic cell transplantation with graft depleted of TCRalphabeta T cells and CD19 B cells. The transplant recipients were children given TCRalphabeta/CD19-depleted allogeneic hematopoietic cell grafts. Overall study outcomes, separate from this receptor: Over subsequent months, a decline in hyperexpanded clone frequencies was noted, and after one year, T-cell counts and TCRbeta diversity were mostly ascribed to newly produced T cells. The apparently early recovery of alphabetaT-cell counts about two months after transplant reportedly depended on only several hundred rapidly expanded clones that came from non-depleted graft cells. In some patients, the high TCRbeta diversity seen at day 60 was put down to recipient T cells and intrathymic progenitors that had survived conditioning.

The clonotype comes from a girl aged 2-10 years with congenital amegakaryocytic thrombocytopenia, due to receive a stem cell transplant. This material consisted of PBMCs, taken before TCRalphabeta/CD19-depleted stem cell transplant. This chain joins TRBV5-1 to TRBJ2-4; 8 of the junction bases match TRBD1. The DNA is as follows: TGCGCCAGCAGTGAGCGGACAGGGCTAGCCAAAAACATTCAGTACTTC. Its protein reads: CASSERTGLAKNIQYF.